Below, one TCR beta chain is given with its context. The data are from a study of blood T cell repertoires in COVID-19. Background on the study: T cells, B-cell-depleted T cells, or PBMCs supplied cDNA or gDNA.

Data came from immunoSEQ multiplex PCR; TCRdb stores just in-frame clones and leaves some out. The sample includes a few hundred thousand clones, 85% to 90% seen only once; the top ten take 1.5% to 2%. V lost 4 bases and J 6 bases, leaving 8 bases between the germline ends. Germline V gives CDR1 LNHNV, CDR2 YYDKDF (reference sequence). The length of the CDR3 is 12 residues. The specimen sequenced was PBMCs or T cells enriched from blood (not recorded which). The V gene is TRBV15, the J gene TRBJ2-3; D remains ambiguous. This clonotype was sampled from a woman aged 35 to 49 who had recovered from COVID-19. CDR3 nucleotides: TGTGCCACCAGCATCCACCAGGATACGCAGTATTTT. Its protein product is CATSIHQDTQYF.